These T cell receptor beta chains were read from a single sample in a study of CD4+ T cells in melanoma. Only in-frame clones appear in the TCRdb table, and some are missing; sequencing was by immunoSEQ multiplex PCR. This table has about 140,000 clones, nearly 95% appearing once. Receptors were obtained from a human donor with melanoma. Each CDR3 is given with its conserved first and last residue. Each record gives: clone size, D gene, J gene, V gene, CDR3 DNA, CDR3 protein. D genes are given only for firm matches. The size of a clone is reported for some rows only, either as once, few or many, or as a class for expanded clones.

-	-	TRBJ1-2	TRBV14	TGTGCCAGCAGCCAAGGGCAGGGTGTTGGCTACACCTTC	CASSQGQGVGYTF
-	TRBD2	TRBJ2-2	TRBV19	TGTGCCAGTAGTATAATCGGACTAGCGGGGGCGAACACCGGGGAGCTGTTTTTT	CASSIIGLAGANTGELFF
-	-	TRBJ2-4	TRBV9	TGTGCCAGCAGCGTAGCTCCGGGTGCAGCCAAAAACATTCAGTACTTC	CASSVAPGAAKNIQYF
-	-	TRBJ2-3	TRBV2	TGTGCCAGCAGTGAAGCAGGGCCACCCGGGGATACGCAGTATTTT	CASSEAGPPGDTQYF
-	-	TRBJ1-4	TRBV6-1	TGTGCCAGCAGTGTACCAGATTACACCGCAACTAATGAAAAACTGTTTTTT	CASSVPDYTATNEKLFF
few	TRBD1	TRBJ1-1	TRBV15	TGTGCCACCAGCAGAGAGAGGGGGCCCACTGAAGCTTTCTTT	CATSRERGPTEAFF
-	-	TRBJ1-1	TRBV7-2	TGTGCCAGCAGCTTCAGTGGGCAAATGAACACTGAAGCTTTCTTT	CASSFSGQMNTEAFF
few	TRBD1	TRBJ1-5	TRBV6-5	TGTGCCAGCAGTCGGACAGGGGGGGCATTCTTGCATTTT	CASSRTGGAFLHF
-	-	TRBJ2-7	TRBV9	TGTGCCAGCAGCGGTGACTACCCCACCGACGAGCAGTACTTC	CASSGDYPTDEQYF
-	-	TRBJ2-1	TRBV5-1	TGCGCCAGCAGCTTGACTACAGGCGCCGGCAATGAGCAGTTCTTC	CASSLTTGAGNEQFF
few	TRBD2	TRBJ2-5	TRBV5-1	TGCGCCAGCAGCTTAGGAATAGCGGGGGGGCTCGGGATGGAGACCCAGTACTTC	CASSLGIAGGLGMETQYF
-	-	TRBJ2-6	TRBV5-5	TGTGCCAGCAGCTTGGTCGGGGGTGGGGCCAACGTCCTGACTTTC	CASSLVGGGANVLTF
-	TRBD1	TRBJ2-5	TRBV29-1	TGCAGTGGAACAGGGGGTAGAGGGGAGACCCAGTACTTC	CSGTGGRGETQYF
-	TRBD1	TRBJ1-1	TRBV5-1	TGCGCCAGCACGGCGGGAGGGGGCGACACTGAAGCTTTCTTT	CASTAGGGDTEAFF
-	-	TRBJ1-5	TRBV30	TGTGCCTGGAGTTGGGGGGGAAATCAGCCCCAGCATTTT	CAWSWGGNQPQHF
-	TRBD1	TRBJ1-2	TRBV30	TGTGCCTGGAGTACCCGGACAGGGATTGGCTACACCTTC	CAWSTRTGIGYTF
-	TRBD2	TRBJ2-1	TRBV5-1	TGCGCCAGCAGCTTGGGTTCAGCGGGGCTCTACAATGAGCAGTTCTTC	CASSLGSAGLYNEQFF
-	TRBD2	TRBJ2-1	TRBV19	TGTGCCAGTAATACCTATAGCGGGGGGCGGCAGAATGAGCAGTTCTTC	CASNTYSGGRQNEQFF
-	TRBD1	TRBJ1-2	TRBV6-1	TGTGCCAGCAGTGAAGATTACAGAAGGACAGGGAGGCCCCAGGCCCGTGGCTACACCTTC	CASSEDYRRTGRPQARGYTF
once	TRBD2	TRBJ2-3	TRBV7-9	TGTGCCAGCAGCTTTTCAGCGGGGGGTTCCACAGATACGCAGTATTTT	CASSFSAGGSTDTQYF
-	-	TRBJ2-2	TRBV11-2	TGTGCCAGCAGCTACTTCCAGCGTAACCCCGGGGAGCTGTTTTTT	CASSYFQRNPGELFF
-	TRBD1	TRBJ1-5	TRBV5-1	TGCGCCAGCAGCGCTGCAGGGGGAAATCAGCCCCAGCATTTT	CASSAAGGNQPQHF
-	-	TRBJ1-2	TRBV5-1	TGCGCCAGCAGCTTCCCAGGGGTAGACGGCTACACCTTC	CASSFPGVDGYTF
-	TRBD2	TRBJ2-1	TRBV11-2	TGTGCCAGCAGCTTGAATAGCGGGGGCCTCGGCAATGAGCAGTTCTTC	CASSLNSGGLGNEQFF
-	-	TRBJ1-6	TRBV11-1	TGTGCCAGCAGCTTAACGAGCTCCTATAATTCACCCCTCCACTTT	CASSLTSSYNSPLHF
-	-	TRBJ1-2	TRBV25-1	TGTGCCAGCGGGACTCCGGGTGGCTACACCTTC	CASGTPGGYTF
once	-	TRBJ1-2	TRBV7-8	TGTGCCAGCAGCTTGTTACCGGGCCCCAACTATGGCTACACCTTC	CASSLLPGPNYGYTF
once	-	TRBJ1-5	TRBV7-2	TGTGCCAGCAGTCAATGGCAGGGGTATCAGCCCCAGCATTTT	CASSQWQGYQPQHF
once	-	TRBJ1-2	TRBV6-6	TGTGCCAGCAGCCCGGACGGGGGAAACTATGGCTACACCTTC	CASSPDGGNYGYTF
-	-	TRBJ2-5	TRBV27	TGTGCCAGCAGTCCGGGGCTTGCGGAGACCCAGTACTTC	CASSPGLAETQYF
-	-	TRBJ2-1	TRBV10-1	TGCGCCAGCAGTGGGGGGGCCCGCAATGAGCAGTTCTTC	CASSGGARNEQFF
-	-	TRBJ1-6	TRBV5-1	TGCGCCAGCAGGCATGACGGGACTCCGAATTCACCCCTCCACTTT	CASRHDGTPNSPLHF
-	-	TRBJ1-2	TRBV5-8	TGTGCCAGCAGCCAGGGCGGAGCTAACTATGGCTACACCTTC	CASSQGGANYGYTF
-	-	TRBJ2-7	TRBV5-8	TGTGCCAGCACTCGGACGCCCGAGTCCGAGCAGTACTTC	CASTRTPESEQYF
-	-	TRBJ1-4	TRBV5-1	TGCGCCAGCAGCTCCTCGGGGGTAACTAATGAAAAACTGTTTTTT	CASSSSGVTNEKLFF
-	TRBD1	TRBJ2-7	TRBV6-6	TGTGCCAGCAGCGTACAGGGGGTGAGCTCCTACGAGCAGTACTTC	CASSVQGVSSYEQYF
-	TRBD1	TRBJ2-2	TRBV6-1	TGTGCCAGCATGGGACAGGGTTACACCGGGGAGCTGTTTTTT	CASMGQGYTGELFF
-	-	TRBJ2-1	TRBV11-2	TGTGCCAGCAGCTTAAGCAATGAGCAGTTCTTC	CASSLSNEQFF
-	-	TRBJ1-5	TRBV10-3	TGTGCCATCAGTGAAGAAGGGGCAGGCTCTCAGCCCCAGCATTTT	CAISEEGAGSQPQHF
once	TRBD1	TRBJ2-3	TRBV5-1	TGCGCCACTAGGGGACAGGGGGCACAAGATACGCAGTATTTT	CATRGQGAQDTQYF
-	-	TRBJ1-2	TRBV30	TGTGCCTGGAAGATGGGGGGCTTAAACTATGGCTACACCTTC	CAWKMGGLNYGYTF
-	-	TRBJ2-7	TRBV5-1	TGCGCCAGCAGCCCCCTGAGCGGACTGGACGTGCAGTACTTC	CASSPLSGLDVQYF
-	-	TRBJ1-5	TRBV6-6	TGTGCCAGCAGGAAGGGGGGCATTAATCAGCCCCAGCATTTT	CASRKGGINQPQHF
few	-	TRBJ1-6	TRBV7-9	TGTGCCAGCAGCTTAGCCGCACAGGGCACACCCCTCCACTTT	CASSLAAQGTPLHF
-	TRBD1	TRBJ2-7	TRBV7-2	TGTGCCAGCAGCTTATCAGGGACAGGAAGAAACGAGCAGTACTTC	CASSLSGTGRNEQYF
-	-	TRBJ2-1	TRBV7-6	TGTGCCAGCAGCCTTAACTCCTACAATGAGCAGTTCTTC	CASSLNSYNEQFF
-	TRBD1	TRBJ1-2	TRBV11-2	TGTGCCAGCAGCTTAATCGGGAGTGGACAGGGGGGAGGCTACACCTTC	CASSLIGSGQGGGYTF
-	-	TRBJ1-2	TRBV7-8	TGTGCCAGCAGCCCCCAGGGAGGGATTGGAGGCTACACCTTC	CASSPQGGIGGYTF
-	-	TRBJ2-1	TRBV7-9	TGTGCCAGCAGCTTAGGTGAGGGGATAAGGGAGCAGTTCTTC	CASSLGEGIREQFF
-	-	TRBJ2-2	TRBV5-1	TGCGCCAGCAGAAGTAATGCAAACACCGGGGAGCTGTTTTTT	CASRSNANTGELFF
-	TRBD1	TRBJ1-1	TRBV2	TGTGCCAGCAGTGAACGGGCAGGGGGCCTCGCCGGAGCTTTCTTT	CASSERAGGLAGAFF
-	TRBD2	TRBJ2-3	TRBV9	TGTGCCAGCAACGGGGGGGCCCGGGAGTCAGATACGCAGTATTTT	CASNGGARESDTQYF
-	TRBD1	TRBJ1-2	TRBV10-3	TGTGCCATCAGGGCAGGGGGCTTGGGTGGCTACACCTTC	CAIRAGGLGGYTF
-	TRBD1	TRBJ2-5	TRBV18	TGTGCCAGCTCACCACGAGCCCCGGGACAGGGAGGAGTAGAGACCCAGTACTTC	CASSPRAPGQGGVETQYF